Shown below are 16 T cell receptor beta chains from a single sample sequenced in a study of blood T cell repertoires in COVID-19. Only in-frame clones appear in the TCRdb table, and some are missing; sequencing was by immunoSEQ multiplex PCR. This sample has about 32,000 clones, with about 91% found just once. Sequencing input: peripheral blood. The receptors stem from a woman in her 70s with active COVID-19.

CDR3 sequence (DNA): TGCAGCGTTGATTTCCCTCAGAGCACAGATACGCAGTATTTT. It specifies CSVDFPQSTDTQYF. The V and J genes are TRBV29-1 and TRBJ2-3, with D uncertain. Per germline, CDR1 SQVTM and CDR2 ANQGSEA. The CDR3 loop spans 14 amino acids. Trimming removed 3 bases at V and 0 bases at J, with 10 bases between.

The chain uses TRBV5-6 and TRBJ2-3, with D maybe TRBD2 (6 bases). Germline V lookup: CDR1 SGHDT, CDR2 YYEEEE. The CDR3 is 13 residues long. V was pared by 4 bases and J by 5 bases, with 11 bases between. The CDR3 region is CASSPGLLDTQYF. The DNA for the CDR3 is TGTGCCAGCAGCCCGGGACTCTTAGATACGCAGTATTTT.

This chain links TRBV28 with TRBJ1-2, with 10 nucleotides matching TRBD1. J was trimmed by 3 bases and V by 6 bases; bases with no gene match: 7. Germline-derived CDR1 and CDR2 are MDHEN and SYDVKM. The CDR3 has 15 amino acids. CDR3 sequence: CASSRGTGAYYGYTF. CDR3 nucleotide sequence: TGTGCCAGCAGCCGGGGGACAGGGGCCTACTATGGCTACACCTTC.

The V and J genes are TRBV7-9 and TRBJ2-3; D remains ambiguous. V gave up 5 bases and J gave up 6 bases, with 15 bases separating them. Germline V gene lookup returns CDR1 SEHNR and CDR2 FQNEAQ (reference sequence). The CDR3 is 14 residues long. The CDR3 loop is CASSLEYNRDTQYF. CDR3 coding DNA: TGTGCCAGCAGCCTCGAATATAATCGGGATACGCAGTATTTT. Full variable domain (remainder filled in from reference TRBV7-9 and TRBJ2-3): DTGVSQNPRHKITKRGQNVTFRCDPISEHNRLYWYRQTLGQGPEFLTYFQNEAQLEKSRLLSDRFSAERPKGSFSTLEIQRTEQGDSAMYLCASSLEYNRDTQYFGPGTRLTVL.

This chain joins TRBV18 and TRBJ1-2, with 10 bases aligning to TRBD1. The CDR3 extends over 14 amino acids. Germline CDR1 and CDR2: KGHSH and LQKENI. V trimming: 5 bases; J trimming: 8 bases; junction bases outside the gene matches: 8. The CDR3: CASSNDRGLIGYTF. The DNA of the CDR3 is TGTGCCAGCTCAAATGACAGGGGGCTAATCGGCTACACCTTC.

This rearrangement joins TRBV11-3 to TRBJ2-5; the D is unclear. V shed 5 bases and J shed 2 bases, with 9 bases lying between them. This CDR3 has 13 residues. In germline, CDR1 is SGHNT, CDR2 YENEEA. DNA of the CDR3: TGTGCCAGCAGCCCCATTTTTCAAGAGACCCAGTACTTC. Its protein product is CASSPIFQETQYF.

This clone was observed a single time. The CDR3 coding sequence is TGTGCCAGCACCCCGCGGGGGAGGGACACTGAAGCTTTCTTT. Amino acids: CASTPRGRDTEAFF. The chain is built from TRBV7-8 and TRBJ1-1; D is perhaps TRBD1 (5 bases). V dropped 7 bases and J dropped 3 bases, with 15 bases sitting between them. CDR1 and CDR2 from the germline V gene are SGHVS and FQNEAQ. The CDR3 contains 14 residues.

Only one count was recorded for this clone. The chain employs TRBV19 and TRBJ2-3; TRBD2 is a possible D gene (6 bases). Germline CDR1 reads LNHDA; CDR2 reads SQIVND (reference sequence). The CDR3 is made up of 13 amino acids. Trimming removed 5 bases from V and 6 bases from J, with 12 bases in between. The CDR3 is CASSLGRGDTQYF. The CDR3 region has the DNA TGTGCCAGTAGTCTAGGTCGGGGGGATACGCAGTATTTT.

The gene calls are TRBV7-2 and TRBJ2-7, with TRBD1 matching 10 bases. Losses at the gene ends were 6 bases for V and 2 bases for J; bases not matched to a gene: 7. The CDR3 runs 15 residues. Germline V gene data show CDR1 as SGHTA and CDR2 as FQGNSA. CDR3 region: CASSFSGTGAYEQYF. The CDR3 DNA reads as TGTGCCAGCAGTTTCTCCGGGACAGGGGCCTACGAGCAGTACTTC.

This rearrangement joins TRBV2 to TRBJ2-7; TRBD2 matches at 15 bases. V lost 7 bases, J lost 1 base, and 17 bases stayed unmatched. The CDR3 is 20 amino acids. Germline V gives CDR1 SNHLY, CDR2 FYNNEI. CDR3 nucleotide sequence: TGTGCCAGCATCCTAGCCCCGGGACTAGCGGGGGGCCTCAATTCCTACGAGCAGTACTTC. Protein: CASILAPGLAGGLNSYEQYF. Full variable domain (outside the CDR3, taken from reference TRBV2 and TRBJ2-7): EPEVTQTPSHQVTQMGQEVILRCVPISNHLYFYWYRQILGQKVEFLVSFYNNEISEKSEIFDDQFSVERPDGSNFTLKIRSTKLEDSAMYFCASILAPGLAGGLNSYEQYFGPGTRLTVT.

This clone was counted once. The genes are TRBV12-3 or TRBV12-4 and TRBJ2-1, with 7 bases matching TRBD2. The CDR3 contains 12 residues. Trimming took 6 bases from V and 9 from J; bases not matched to a gene: 5. This chain's CDR3 is CASSRSGGEQFF. The CDR3 nucleotides are TGTGCCAGCAGCCGATCGGGAGGTGAGCAGTTCTTC.

The rearrangement links TRBV4-1 to TRBJ1-1, with 8 bases matching TRBD1. This CDR3 contains 16 residues. Per germline, CDR1 MGHRA and CDR2 YSYEKL. Unmatched junction bases numbered 8, after V lost 5 bases and J lost 0 bases. CDR3 residues: CASSISRTGLNTEAFF. The CDR3 nucleotides are TGCGCCAGCAGCATTTCCCGGACAGGGTTGAACACTGAAGCTTTCTTT.

This chain connects TRBV4-2 to TRBJ1-2; unclear D gene. Germline values: CDR1 LGHNA, CDR2 YNFKEQ. The CDR3 has 14 residues. With 0 bases removed from V and 8 bases from J, the gap between germline ends came to 13 bases. The CDR3 sequence is CASSQEMEGWGYTF. Here the CDR3 DNA reads TGTGCCAGCAGCCAAGAAATGGAGGGATGGGGCTACACCTTC.

The chain has TRBV7-9 and TRBJ2-1; 10 nucleotides match TRBD1. The CDR3 has 15 amino acids. V dropped 1 base and J dropped 9; count of bases not matched to a gene: 6. The V gene's germline CDR1 is SEHNR and CDR2 FQNEAQ (reference sequence). CDR3 nucleotide sequence: TGTGCCAGCAGCTTAGGTTCGGGACAGGGGACTGAGCAGTTCTTC. Protein sequence: CASSLGSGQGTEQFF.

The chain carries TRBV19 and TRBJ1-1; D may be TRBD1 (5 bases). This CDR3 comprises 15 residues. Germline lookup yields CDR1 LNHDA and CDR2 SQIVND (reference sequence). With 6 bases removed from V and 0 bases from J, the gap between germline ends came to 14 bases. The DNA for the CDR3 is TGTGCCAGTAGGGGGGGGTTCGGACTGAACACTGAAGCTTTCTTT. The encoded protein is CASRGGFGLNTEAFF.

The V gene is TRBV18, the J gene TRBJ2-1; 8 bases align to TRBD2. V trimming: 6 bases; J trimming: 7 bases; junction bases outside the gene matches: 14. The CDR3 runs to 16 residues. CDR1 is KGHSH, CDR2 LQKENI, per germline. The CDR3 DNA reads TGTGCCAGCTCCCCCCTCCGGGGGGGTGCAGGAAATGAGCAGTTCTTC. It encodes CASSPLRGGAGNEQFF.